The next 5 T cell receptor beta chains were all read from a single sample in a study of T cell responses to AZD1222 COVID-19 vaccine (dated by TCRdb to the early 2020s). The library came from the immunoSEQ multiplex PCR assay. The table was pulled from immuneACCESS by TCRdb, which kept in-frame rearrangements only. Such tables lose some clones; where checked, under half of the loss comes from unresolved V genes, and the rest has no known cause. The sample table lists about 130,000 clones, roughly 93% of them with a count of one. The biggest ten clones account for approximately 3.1% of the sample. This specimen's time point label, interpreted: baseline before first vaccination. The material was peripheral blood, obtained on day 0 of AZD1222 vaccination. The receptors originated from an adult in good health.

V and J are TRBV21-1 and TRBJ2-5; TRBD2, the table's D call, was not compared with the DNA. TRBV21-1 is designated a pseudogene. This CDR3 is built from 15 residues. CDR3 region: CASSARDLIKETQYF. The DNA for the CDR3 is TGTGCCAGCAGCGCGCGGGACCTCATTAAAGAGACCCAGTACTTC.

The V call is TRBV5-1, the J call TRBJ2-2, with 7 bases aligning to TRBD2. Per the germline V gene, CDR1 is SGHRS and CDR2 is YFSETQ. This CDR3 is built from 14 residues. CDR3 coding DNA: TGCGCGGCACGGCGGGGGTCTAACACCGGGGAGCTGTTTTTT. It translates to CAARRGSNTGELFF.

The chain recombines TRBV7-2 with TRBJ1-6; D is unclear. With 1 base removed from V and 4 bases from J, the gap between germline ends came to 8 bases. The CDR3 extends over 15 amino acids. Germline V lookup: CDR1 SGHTA, CDR2 FQGNSA. The CDR3 nucleotides read TGTGCCAGCAGCTTAGTCGTGGATTATAATTCACCCCTCCACTTT. Its protein is CASSLVVDYNSPLHF.

The chain employs TRBV28 and TRBJ2-1; 12 bases line up with TRBD2. The CDR3 sequence is 16 residues long. Germline CDR1 MDHEN, CDR2 SYDVKM. The J segment lost 7 bases and the V segment lost 5 bases, leaving 9 bases of the junction unmatched. This CDR3 reads CASSKVRLAGANEQFF. CDR3 DNA sequence: TGTGCCAGCAGTAAAGTAAGACTAGCGGGAGCGAATGAGCAGTTCTTC.

This clone occurred once. The chain carries TRBV28 and TRBJ1-6; D gene ambiguous. Between the trimmed V and J ends, which lost 8 bases and 7 bases, there was a span of 9 bases. Germline loops: CDR1 MDHEN, CDR2 SYDVKM. CDR3 length: 12 amino acids. The CDR3 reads CASGNKNSPLHF. DNA of the CDR3: TGTGCCAGCGGGAACAAGAATTCACCCCTCCACTTT. Drawing the rest from reference TRBV28 and TRBJ1-6, the complete variable domain is DVKVTQSSRYLVKRTGEKVFLECVQDMDHENMFWYRQDPGLGLRLIYFSYDVKMKEKGDIPEGYSVSREKKERFSLILESASTNQTSMYLCASGNKNSPLHFGNGTRLTVT.